The 6 T cell receptor beta chains given below trace back to one sample, sequenced in a study of long-term antiretroviral therapy in people with HIV. With survey level as its setting, the immunoSEQ assay was v3.0. TCRdb's copy holds only in-frame clones and misses some; the assay was immunoSEQ multiplex PCR. The sample lists several thousand clones; over 70% were seen once. The sequencing here drew on unsorted PBMCs, taken nearly 2.7 years before starting antiretroviral therapy. The receptors stem from a man aged 40-50 years with HIV.

The V and J genes are TRBV27 and TRBJ1-1, with D unclear. Per germline, CDR1 MNHEY and CDR2 SMNVEV (reference sequence). Deletions cut 3 bases from V and 2 bases from J, with 7 bases between. The length of the CDR3 is 13 residues. The CDR3 region has the DNA TGTGCCAGCAGTTTTGGGTCCAACACTGAAGCTTTCTTT. This sequence encodes CASSFGSNTEAFF.

The gene calls are TRBV5-4 and TRBJ1-3, with D tentatively TRBD1 (6 bases). From germline, CDR1 is SGHNT and CDR2 YYREEE (reference sequence). V dropped 4 bases and J dropped 0 bases, with 11 bases sitting between them. The CDR3 is made up of 15 amino acids. The DNA for the CDR3 is TGTGCCAGCAGCCTTGACAGGAGCTCTGGAAACACCATATATTTT. Its translation: CASSLDRSSGNTIYF.

This clone is labeled as medium-sized. J is TRBJ2-1 and V is TRBV4-1; 10 bases are shared with TRBD2. CDR3 length: 16 residues. In germline, CDR1 is MGHRA, CDR2 YSYEKL. Unmatched junction bases numbered 8, after V lost 0 bases and J lost 9 bases. This CDR3 reads CASSQESSGGASEQFF. CDR3 nucleotide sequence: TGCGCCAGCAGCCAAGAGTCCAGCGGGGGGGCCAGTGAGCAGTTCTTC.

This sequence joins TRBV15 and TRBJ1-2, with 9 bases fitting TRBD1. The CDR3 spans 15 residues. The germline gives CDR1 LNHNV, CDR2 YYDKDF (reference sequence). Trimming at V came to 3 bases and at J to 3 bases, leaving 5 bases not matched to a gene. CDR3 DNA sequence: TGTGCCACCAGCAGCGGACAGGGGATGGACTATGGCTACACCTTC. Its translation: CATSSGQGMDYGYTF.

The chain couples TRBV9 to TRBJ1-5, with D unclear. Germline CDR1 SGDLS, CDR2 YYNGEE. The CDR3 sequence is 13 residues long. The V and J ends lost 3 bases and 4 bases respectively, with 8 bases between them. CDR3 bases: TGTGCCAGCAGCGCTGCCCCAAATCAGCCCCAGCATTTT. Protein product: CASSAAPNQPQHF.

The chain joins TRBV9 to TRBJ2-3; D remains ambiguous. The ends were cut back, 3 bases at V and 2 bases at J, with 10 bases in the middle. The germline V gene has CDR1 SGDLS and CDR2 YYNGEE. The CDR3 loop spans 14 amino acids. CDR3 nucleotide sequence: TGTGCCAGCAGCGAAGTAGGAGTCACAGATACGCAGTATTTT. Translated: CASSEVGVTDTQYF.